These 10 T cell receptor beta chains were sequenced from one sample in a study of T cell changes during pregnancy in multiple sclerosis. TCRdb's table, derived via immunoSEQ multiplex PCR, lists solely in-frame clones and lacks some. The sample lists tens of thousands of clones, 91% occurring once. The source material was peripheral blood, sampled in the third trimester of pregnancy. These receptors originate from a female donor in good health, enrolled as a control in a pregnancy study.

The rearrangement uses TRBV5-4 and TRBJ2-1, with D possibly being TRBD1 (5 bases). V gave up 4 bases and J gave up 7 bases, with 18 bases separating them. Looked up from germline, CDR1 is SGHNT and CDR2 is YYREEE (reference sequence). CDR3 length: 15 residues. The CDR3 spells CASSIDSYPRNEQFF. CDR3 coding DNA: TGTGCCAGCAGCATTGACAGTTACCCCCGGAATGAGCAGTTCTTC.

The chain employs TRBV5-1 and TRBJ1-2, with D possibly TRBD1 on 5 matching bases. The CDR3 has 13 residues. Per germline, CDR1 SGHRS and CDR2 YFSETQ. V was pared by 4 bases and J by 4 bases, with 11 bases between. CDR3 bases: TGCGCCAGCAGCCCTGGGGACTTCTATGGCTACACCTTC. Translating gives CASSPGDFYGYTF. The complete variable domain, with remaining parts taken from reference TRBV5-1 and TRBJ1-2, reads KAGVTQTPRYLIKTRGQQVTLSCSPISGHRSVSWYQQTPGQGLQFLFEYFSETQRNKGNFPGRFSGRQFSNSRSEMNVSTLELGDSALYLCASSPGDFYGYTFGSGTRLTVV.

The chain recombines TRBV2 with TRBJ2-2; D call uncertain. The germline V gene encodes CDR1 SNHLY and CDR2 FYNNEI. The CDR3 runs 14 residues. V shed 5 bases and J shed 4 bases, with 11 bases lying between them. CDR3 sequence: CASSYSFATGELFF. For the CDR3, the DNA is TGTGCCAGCAGTTACAGCTTCGCCACCGGGGAGCTGTTTTTT.

The chain combines TRBV7-9 with TRBJ1-6; possibly TRBD1 for D (5 bases). This CDR3 is built from 14 residues. Per the germline V gene, CDR1 is SEHNR and CDR2 is FQNEAQ (reference sequence). V was clipped by 4 bases and J by 10 bases, with 14 bases between them. CDR3 sequence: CASSSSRGESPLHF. In DNA, the CDR3 is TGTGCCAGCAGCTCTTCGCGGGGCGAATCACCCCTCCACTTT.

The rearrangement uses TRBV5-4 and TRBJ2-1, with TRBD1 matching 9 bases. CDR3 length: 15 residues. Germline CDR1 reads SGHNT; CDR2 reads YYREEE (reference sequence). After removal of 4 bases from V and 8 bases from J, the junction contained 10 bases not matched to a gene. CDR3 bases: TGTGCCAGCAGCCCGCCCGACAGGGGGACCGATGAGCAGTTCTTC. This translates into CASSPPDRGTDEQFF. The entire variable domain, with the rest obtained from reference TRBV5-4 and TRBJ2-1, is as follows: ETGVTQSPTHLIKTRGQQVTLRCSSQSGHNTVSWYQQALGQGPQFIFQYYREEENGRGNFPPRFSGLQFPNYSSELNVNALELDDSALYLCASSPPDRGTDEQFFGPGTRLTVL.

The chain has TRBV18 and TRBJ1-2; 10 nucleotides align to TRBD1. Per the germline V gene, CDR1 is KGHSH and CDR2 is LQKENI. The CDR3 consists of 16 residues. V was clipped by 6 bases and J by 2 bases; unmatched bases: 9. The CDR3 DNA is TGTGCCAGCTCCCCTAATCCGGGACAGGGGAACTATGGCTACACCTTC. It translates to CASSPNPGQGNYGYTF.

As DNA, the CDR3 is TGTGCCAGTAGTATTGGGCTAGCGGAGGACTACAATGAGCAGTTCTTC. This encodes CASSIGLAEDYNEQFF. The genes are TRBV19 and TRBJ2-1; 7 positions agree with TRBD2. V lost 3 bases and J lost 3; bases outside the gene matches: 8. In germline, CDR1 is LNHDA, CDR2 SQIVND (reference sequence). The CDR3 loop spans 16 amino acids.

J is TRBJ1-1 and V is TRBV7-8, with D possibly TRBD1 on 5 matching bases. Trimming took off 1 base at V and 1 base at J, with 13 bases between the two ends. Germline CDR1 reads SGHVS; CDR2 reads FQNEAQ. This CDR3 has 16 residues. The CDR3 DNA reads TGTGCCAGCAGCTTAGAGGGGTCGAAGCCGAACACTGAAGCTTTCTTT. As protein: CASSLEGSKPNTEAFF.

V gene TRBV19 combines with J gene TRBJ1-1, with D tentatively TRBD1 (6 bases). This CDR3 is built from 15 residues. In germline, CDR1 is LNHDA, CDR2 SQIVND (reference sequence). V lost 3 bases and J 2 bases, leaving 13 bases between the germline ends. The CDR3 protein is CASSMGASGNTEAFF. Here the CDR3 DNA reads TGTGCCAGTAGTATGGGGGCGAGTGGAAACACTGAAGCTTTCTTT.

This chain links TRBV7-6 with TRBJ1-2; a weak D match, TRBD1 (6 bases). Germline CDR1 and CDR2: SGHVS and FNYEAQ. Deletions cut 4 bases from V and 6 bases from J, with 18 bases between. This CDR3 comprises 15 residues. CDR3 amino acids: CASSSGRTVSDGYTF. The CDR3 DNA sequence: TGTGCCAGCAGCTCAGGTCGGACAGTATCAGATGGCTACACCTTC.